A selection of T cell receptor beta chains follows, all from one sample in a study of cytomegalovirus exposure and HLA in healthy donors. Clones were sequenced by immunoSEQ multiplex PCR, and TCRdb holds only the in-frame ones, with some missing. The sample yields about 120,000 clones, roughly 90% seen once. Sequencing was performed on PBMCs. The receptors originated from a woman under 30 in good health and CMV-seronegative. The CDR3 runs from the conserved cysteine through the conserved F or W. The D gene is left open where the match is weak. The listing skips clone size in some rows; elsewhere it reads once, few, many or a size class.

TRBD2 | TRBJ2-2 | - | TRBV5-4 | CASSPRGRTRANTGELFF | TGTGCCAGCAGCCCCCGTGGTAGGACTAGGGCGAACACCGGGGAGCTGTTTTTT
TRBD1 | TRBJ1-2 | - | TRBV28 | CASSVRQGSYTF | TGTGCCAGCAGTGTAAGACAGGGTAGCTACACCTTC
- | TRBJ2-3 | - | TRBV7-6 | CASSPQNQASDTQYF | TGTGCCAGCAGCCCTCAAAACCAGGCTTCAGATACGCAGTATTTT
TRBD2 | TRBJ2-5 | - | TRBV27 | CASSLLAAPETQYF | TGTGCCAGCAGCCTACTAGCGGCCCCAGAGACCCAGTACTTC
TRBD2 | TRBJ2-5 | - | TRBV4-2 | CASSALAGVQETQYF | TGTGCCAGCAGCGCACTAGCGGGAGTGCAAGAGACCCAGTACTTC
- | TRBJ2-3 | - | TRBV30 | CAWRYSGGTDTQYF | TGTGCCTGGAGGTATAGTGGCGGAACAGATACGCAGTATTTT
- | TRBJ1-1 | - | TRBV4-1 | CASSQSPGHPNTEAFF | TGCGCCAGCAGCCAATCACCGGGACACCCGAACACTGAAGCTTTCTTT
TRBD2 | TRBJ2-5 | - | TRBV7-8 | CASSLGLAGVETQYF | TGTGCCAGCAGCCTGGGACTAGCGGGAGTAGAGACCCAGTACTTC
- | TRBJ2-3 | - | TRBV6-5 | CASSYGPESSTDTQYF | TGTGCCAGCAGTTACGGCCCGGAGTCTAGCACAGATACGCAGTATTTT
- | TRBJ1-2 | few | TRBV30 | CAWSVTGFSGYTF | TGTGCCTGGAGTGTAACAGGGTTTTCTGGCTACACCTTC
TRBD1 | TRBJ1-1 | once | TRBV5-1 | CASSTGTANTEAFF | TGCGCCAGCAGCACCGGGACAGCTAACACTGAAGCTTTCTTT
- | TRBJ2-7 | - | TRBV29-1 | CSVEPPGKYEQYF | TGCAGCGTTGAACCTCCCGGGAAATACGAGCAGTACTTC
TRBD2 | TRBJ2-1 | few | TRBV7-9 | CASSTSVAEQFF | TGTGCCAGCAGCACTAGCGTGGCTGAGCAGTTCTTC
- | TRBJ2-5 | - | TRBV28 | CASSSPGGRETQYF | TGTGCCAGCAGTTCACCGGGGGGCCGAGAGACCCAGTACTTC
TRBD2 | TRBJ2-3 | - | TRBV19 | CASSMTSGGGHTDTQYF | TGTGCCAGTAGTATGACTAGCGGGGGGGGACACACAGATACGCAGTATTTT
- | TRBJ1-5 | - | TRBV4-1 | CASSQDTGSNQPQHF | TGCGCCAGCAGCCAAGATACCGGTAGCAATCAGCCCCAGCATTTT
TRBD2 | TRBJ2-7 | - | TRBV14 | CASSQDPSGSREQYF | TGTGCCAGCAGCCAAGATCCTAGCGGGAGTCGGGAGCAGTACTTC
- | TRBJ2-2 | - | TRBV10-3 | CAISARGNTGELFF | TGTGCCATCAGTGCAAGGGGGAACACCGGGGAGCTGTTTTTT
- | TRBJ2-7 | - | TRBV14 | CASSPRYGKLGEQYF | TGTGCCAGCAGCCCCCGATACGGGAAGCTGGGCGAGCAGTACTTC
TRBD2 | TRBJ2-7 | - | TRBV13 | CASSLSGTLYEQYF | TGTGCCAGCAGCCTTAGCGGGACTCTCTACGAGCAGTACTTC
TRBD2 | TRBJ2-1 | - | TRBV13 | CASSLAGGLDNEQFF | TGTGCCAGCAGCTTAGCGGGAGGGTTAGACAATGAGCAGTTCTTC
- | TRBJ2-7 | once | TRBV9 | CASSVEASGDLYEQYF | TGTGCCAGCAGCGTAGAGGCGTCAGGGGATCTATACGAGCAGTACTTC
TRBD1 | TRBJ1-5 | - | TRBV18 | CASSPTLGQVYQPQHF | TGTGCCAGCTCACCGACTCTCGGACAGGTTTATCAGCCCCAGCATTTT
- | TRBJ2-2 | once | TRBV5-6 | CASSLLTHRDTGELFF | TGTGCCAGCAGCCTCCTGACCCACCGGGACACCGGGGAGCTGTTTTTT
TRBD2 | TRBJ2-3 | - | TRBV5-1 | CASSQAGLVSTDTQYF | TGCGCCAGCAGTCAAGCCGGACTAGTCAGCACAGATACGCAGTATTTT
- | TRBJ1-1 | once | TRBV19 | CASRPTGSRANTEAFF | TGTGCCAGTAGGCCAACCGGGTCGAGGGCCAACACTGAAGCTTTCTTT
- | TRBJ1-1 | once | TRBV12-5 | CASGLVQRGDTEAFF | TGTGCTAGTGGTTTGGTCCAACGGGGGGACACTGAAGCTTTCTTT
- | TRBJ2-2 | - | TRBV11-2 | CASSLTLVGIGELFF | TGTGCCAGCAGCTTAACCCTGGTCGGGATCGGGGAGCTGTTTTTT
TRBD2 | TRBJ2-7 | - | TRBV29-1 | CSVVLAGYEQYF | TGCAGCGTTGTTCTAGCGGGCTACGAGCAGTACTTC
- | TRBJ2-1 | - | TRBV27 | CASSLQGFGAGEQFF | TGTGCCAGCAGTTTACAGGGGTTTGGAGCAGGCGAGCAGTTCTTC
- | TRBJ1-1 | - | TRBV5-1 | CASSIQGLNTEAFF | TGCGCCAGCAGCATACAGGGATTGAACACTGAAGCTTTCTTT
- | TRBJ1-2 | - | TRBV11-2 | CASSRGGSGYTF | TGTGCCAGCAGCCGGGGGGGGTCTGGCTACACCTTC